This is a list of T cell receptor beta chains from one sample in a study of graft-versus-host responses after intestinal transplantation. Antigens of these TCRs are unknown. Assay: immunoSEQ multiplex PCR; the TCRdb copy retains only in-frame clones and omits some. The repertoire holds about 110,000 clones, with approximately 90% as singletons. The sequencing here drew on unstimulated CD4+ T cells sorted from spleen or lymph node cells, taken before transplant. The receptors were sampled from a human donor who was the organ donor for an intestinal transplant. The CDR3 runs from the conserved cysteine through the conserved F or W. The order of the fields is J gene, D gene, V gene, clone size, CDR3 DNA, CDR3 protein. A D gene is named only where the DNA matches it firmly. Size is omitted from some rows. Given values are once, few, many or a class for expanded clones.

>TRBJ2-5|NA|TRBV20-1|NA
TGCAGTGCTAGCGGGATCGGGACCCAGTACTTC
CSASGIGTQYF
>TRBJ2-7|NA|TRBV7-3|NA
TGTGCCAGCAGCTTAACCGGGTCCCAAGGGGGCGAGCAGTACTTC
CASSLTGSQGGEQYF
>TRBJ2-3|TRBD1|TRBV4-2|NA
TGTGCCAGCAGCCGAGGGGGCAGCGAAGATACGCAGTATTTT
CASSRGGSEDTQYF
>TRBJ2-3|NA|TRBV21-1|NA
TGTGCCAGCCGAGGAAGGTTCCGCACAGATACGCAGTATTTT
CASRGRFRTDTQYF
>TRBJ2-1|NA|TRBV5-1|NA
TGCGCCAGCAGCTCCCCAGGGGTCAGGGACGTTAACAATGAGCAGTTCTTC
CASSSPGVRDVNNEQFF
>TRBJ2-3|NA|TRBV6-6|NA
TGTGCCAGCAGTTACGGGACTCGCACAGATACGCAGTATTTT
CASSYGTRTDTQYF
>TRBJ1-5|NA|TRBV9|NA
TGTGCCAGCAGCGTACAGGCCAATCAGCCCCAGCATTTT
CASSVQANQPQHF
>TRBJ1-2|TRBD1|TRBV5-6|NA
TGTGCCAGCAGCTTGGCTGGGGGACAGGGAGCTGGCTACACCTTC
CASSLAGGQGAGYTF
>TRBJ2-4|NA|TRBV30|NA
TGTGCCTGGAATCAGGAGGGGGCGAAAGTCTATGGGGAAAACATTCAGTACTTC
CAWNQEGAKVYGENIQYF
>TRBJ1-5|NA|TRBV4-1|NA
TGCGCCAGCAGCCAATTCTGGGAAAGCAATCAGCCCCAGCATTTT
CASSQFWESNQPQHF
>TRBJ2-7|TRBD2|TRBV7-2|NA
TGTGCCAGCAGCCTAAGAGCGGGAGACTACGAGCAGTACTTC
CASSLRAGDYEQYF
>TRBJ1-2|TRBD1|TRBV19|NA
TGTGCCAGTAGTATAAGACCGGGACAGGGAAATAATGGCTACACCTTC
CASSIRPGQGNNGYTF
>TRBJ2-3|NA|TRBV18|NA
TGTGCCAGCTCACCACCTGATGGCAGGGCCTGGGGCACAGATACGCAGTATTTT
CASSPPDGRAWGTDTQYF
>TRBJ2-2|TRBD2|TRBV5-1|once
TGCGCCAGCAGCATACTAGCGGGTGAGATGACCGGGGAGCTGTTTTTT
CASSILAGEMTGELFF
>TRBJ2-1|NA|TRBV5-4|NA
TGTGCCAGCAGCTTGGAGTCCGTACCTGAGCAGTTCTTC
CASSLESVPEQFF
>TRBJ1-1|NA|TRBV6-1|few
TGTGCCAGCAGTGGGAAGCTAAACACTGAAGCTTTCTTT
CASSGKLNTEAFF
>TRBJ1-2|NA|TRBV6-5|NA
TGTGCCAGCAGTCCGGAACCGCCAGCCGTCGGCTACACCTTC
CASSPEPPAVGYTF
>TRBJ2-7|TRBD2|TRBV4-3|NA
TGCGCCAGCAGCCAGGAAGCGGGAGGAGGCTACGAGCAGTACTTC
CASSQEAGGGYEQYF
>TRBJ1-1|NA|TRBV6-5|NA
TGTGCCAGCAGTTACGGGGGCTCGATCTTCTTT
CASSYGGSIFF
>TRBJ2-2|TRBD1|TRBV29-1|NA
TGCAGCGTTGAGATTCGACAGGGTCTCGGGGAGCTGTTTTTT
CSVEIRQGLGELFF
>TRBJ2-3|TRBD2|TRBV29-1|NA
TGCAGCGTCCGAGGACTAGCGGGAGGGCCTAGCACAGATACGCAGTATTTT
CSVRGLAGGPSTDTQYF
>TRBJ2-7|NA|TRBV2|NA
TGTGCCAGCAGCGAGGACTATAACGAGCAGTACTTC
CASSEDYNEQYF
>TRBJ1-5|NA|TRBV28|NA
TGTGCCAGCATGAAGAGCCGGCCCCAGCATTTT
CASMKSRPQHF
>TRBJ2-7|TRBD1|TRBV10-1|once
TGCGCCACCTCGGACAGGGACCACGAGCAGTACTTC
CATSDRDHEQYF
>TRBJ2-3|NA|TRBV7-9|NA
TGTGCCAGCGACGGGGGTTATACGACAGATACGCAGTATTTT
CASDGGYTTDTQYF
>TRBJ2-2|NA|TRBV12-2|NA
TGTGCAAGTCGCTTAGCGCTAGCGGGCACCGGGGAGCTGTTTTTT
CASRLALAGTGELFF
>TRBJ1-2|TRBD1|TRBV2|NA
TGTGCCAGCAGTGTACTGAAAGAACCGGGACAGGGGGCCTATGGCTACACCTTC
CASSVLKEPGQGAYGYTF
>TRBJ2-1|TRBD1|TRBV7-9|NA
TGTGCCAGCAGCGGGGACAGGGTCTACAATGAGCAGTTCTTC
CASSGDRVYNEQFF
>TRBJ1-1|TRBD1|TRBV6-5|NA
TGTGCCAGCGGCGCCCCAGGGGGCCGGGGAGCTTTCTTT
CASGAPGGRGAFF
>TRBJ2-7|NA|TRBV11-2|NA
TGTGCCAGCAGCTTAGGGGACGGAACCTACGAGCAGTACTTC
CASSLGDGTYEQYF
>TRBJ1-1|TRBD1|TRBV7-9|NA
TGTGCCAGCAGCTTCGGGACAGGGGTTGAAGCTTTCTTT
CASSFGTGVEAFF
>TRBJ2-2|TRBD1|TRBV27|NA
TGTGCCAGCAACGTCCGACAGGGGAGCACCGGGGAGCTGTTTTTT
CASNVRQGSTGELFF
>TRBJ2-1|NA|TRBV7-5|NA
TGTGCCAGAAGGGGACTAGCGGGAGGCTCCTACAATGAGCAGTTCTTC
CARRGLAGGSYNEQFF
>TRBJ2-4|NA|TRBV6-5|few
TGTGCCAGCAACGGAAAGGGGGGACGTATTCAGTACTTC
CASNGKGGRIQYF
>TRBJ2-2|TRBD2|TRBV5-4|NA
TGTGCCAGCAGATATTTCGGGACTAGCGGGAGTGTCAAGACCGGGGAGCTGTTTTTT
CASRYFGTSGSVKTGELFF
>TRBJ2-1|TRBD1|TRBV11-3|once
TGTGCCAGCAGCTCCAGACAGGGGTCTGAGCAGTTCTTC
CASSSRQGSEQFF
>TRBJ2-2|NA|TRBV30|NA
TGTGCCTGGACTCGGGACACCGGGGAGCTGTTTTTT
CAWTRDTGELFF
>TRBJ1-5|NA|TRBV6-5|NA
TGTGCCAGCACTTTAGGGCGGAGCAATCAGCCCCAGCATTTT
CASTLGRSNQPQHF
>TRBJ2-1|TRBD2|TRBV5-5|NA
TGTGCCAGCAGTCGAAGACTAGCGGGAGAAAGCGATGAGCAGTTCTTC
CASSRRLAGESDEQFF
>TRBJ1-1|TRBD1|TRBV5-1|NA
TGCGCCAGCAGCAAGGGGACAGTAGACACTGAAGCTTTCTTT
CASSKGTVDTEAFF
>TRBJ2-3|NA|TRBV4-3|NA
TGCGCCAGCAGCCAAGAGCTCTTGGGGGGAAGGACAGATACGCAGTATTTT
CASSQELLGGRTDTQYF
>TRBJ1-2|NA|TRBV5-4|NA
TGTGCCAGCAGCCGGGCCGGTAGAGGACTCTATGGCTACACCTTC
CASSRAGRGLYGYTF
>TRBJ2-7|TRBD2|TRBV5-7|NA
TGTGCCAGCAGCTTAGAGCGGGGGTCCTACGAGCAGTACTTC
CASSLERGSYEQYF
>TRBJ1-2|NA|TRBV28|NA
TGTGCCAGCAGTTTATGGGGCAGCTTAGACCTCCCCAACCGCTACACCTTC
CASSLWGSLDLPNRYTF